This T cell receptor beta chain was identified during a study of cytomegalovirus exposure and HLA in healthy donors. Use of 60 Vbeta and 13 Jbeta primers characterized the PCR. TCRdb's copy holds only in-frame clones and misses some; the assay was immunoSEQ multiplex PCR. Of approximately 150,000 clones listed, 65% to 80% are singletons. General study points: Reportedly, cytomegalovirus status was diagnosed with high sensitivity and specificity.

Comment on this clone: The antigen remains unidentified.

The sequenced material came from PBMCs. The sequence was collected from a woman in her thirties or forties in good health and CMV-seropositive.

The DNA for the CDR3 is TGTGCCAGCAGCTTAGGCGGAGGTAACAATGAGCAGTTCTTC. Translated, it gives CASSLGGGNNEQFF. The chain recombines TRBV7-9 with TRBJ2-1, with a possible D match to TRBD2 (5 bases). The CDR3 runs 14 residues. V lost 1 base and J lost 5, with 9 bases in between. CDR1 is SEHNR, CDR2 FQNEAQ, per germline (reference sequence).